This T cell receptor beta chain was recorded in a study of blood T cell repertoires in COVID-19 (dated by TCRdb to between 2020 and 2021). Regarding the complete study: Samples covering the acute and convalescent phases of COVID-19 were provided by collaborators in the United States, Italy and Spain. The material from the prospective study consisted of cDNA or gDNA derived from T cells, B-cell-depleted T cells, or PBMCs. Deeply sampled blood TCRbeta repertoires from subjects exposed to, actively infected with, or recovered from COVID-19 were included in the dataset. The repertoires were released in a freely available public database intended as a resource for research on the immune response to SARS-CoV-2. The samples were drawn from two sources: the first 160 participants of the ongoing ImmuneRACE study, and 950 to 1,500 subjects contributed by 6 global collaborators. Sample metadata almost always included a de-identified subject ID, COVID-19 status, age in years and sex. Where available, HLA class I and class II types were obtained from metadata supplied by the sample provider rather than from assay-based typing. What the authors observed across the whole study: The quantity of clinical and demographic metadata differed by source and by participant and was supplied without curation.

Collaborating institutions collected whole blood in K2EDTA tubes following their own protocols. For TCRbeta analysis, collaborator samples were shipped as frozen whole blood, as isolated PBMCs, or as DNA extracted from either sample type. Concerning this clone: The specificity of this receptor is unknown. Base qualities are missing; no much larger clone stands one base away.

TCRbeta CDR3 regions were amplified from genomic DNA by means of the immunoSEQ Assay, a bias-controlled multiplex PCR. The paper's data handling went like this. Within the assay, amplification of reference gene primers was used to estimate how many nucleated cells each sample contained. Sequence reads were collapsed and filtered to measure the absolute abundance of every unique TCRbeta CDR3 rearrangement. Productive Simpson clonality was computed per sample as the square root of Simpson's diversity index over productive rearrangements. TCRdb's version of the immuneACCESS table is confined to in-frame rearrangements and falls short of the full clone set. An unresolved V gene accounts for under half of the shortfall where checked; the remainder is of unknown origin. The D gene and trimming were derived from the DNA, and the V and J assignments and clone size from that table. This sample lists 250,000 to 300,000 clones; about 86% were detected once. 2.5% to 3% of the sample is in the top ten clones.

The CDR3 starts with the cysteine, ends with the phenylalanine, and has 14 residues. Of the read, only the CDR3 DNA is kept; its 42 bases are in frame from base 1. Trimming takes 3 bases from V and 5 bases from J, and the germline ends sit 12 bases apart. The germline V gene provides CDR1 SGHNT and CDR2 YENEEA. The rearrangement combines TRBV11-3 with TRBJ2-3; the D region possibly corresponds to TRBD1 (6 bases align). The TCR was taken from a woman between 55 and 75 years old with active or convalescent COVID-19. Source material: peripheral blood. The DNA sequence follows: TGTGCCAGCAGCTTCGGACAGAGTTTAGATACGCAGTATTTT. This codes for CASSFGQSLDTQYF.